The text below deals with one TCR beta chain. Using immunoSEQ multiplex PCR, the repertoire was profiled, and TCRdb retains in-frame clones only, with some absent. The table has fewer than 100,000 clones, around 97% seen once. This specimen comes from a study of technical replicates of blood from a handful of donors. CDR1 is MGHRA, CDR2 YSYEKL, per germline. There are 18 residues in the CDR3. With 1 base clipped from V and 7 bases from J, the junction kept 15 bases outside the gene matches. Material for sequencing was T cells isolated from PBMCs. The chain combines TRBV4-1 with TRBJ1-5, with TRBD1 matching over 8 bases. This sequence was found in a human donor in good health. CDR3 coding DNA: TGCGCCAGCAGCCAAGTCCACCGTACAGGGGGAGCTTTACAGCCCCAGCATTTT. Translating gives CASSQVHRTGGALQPQHF.